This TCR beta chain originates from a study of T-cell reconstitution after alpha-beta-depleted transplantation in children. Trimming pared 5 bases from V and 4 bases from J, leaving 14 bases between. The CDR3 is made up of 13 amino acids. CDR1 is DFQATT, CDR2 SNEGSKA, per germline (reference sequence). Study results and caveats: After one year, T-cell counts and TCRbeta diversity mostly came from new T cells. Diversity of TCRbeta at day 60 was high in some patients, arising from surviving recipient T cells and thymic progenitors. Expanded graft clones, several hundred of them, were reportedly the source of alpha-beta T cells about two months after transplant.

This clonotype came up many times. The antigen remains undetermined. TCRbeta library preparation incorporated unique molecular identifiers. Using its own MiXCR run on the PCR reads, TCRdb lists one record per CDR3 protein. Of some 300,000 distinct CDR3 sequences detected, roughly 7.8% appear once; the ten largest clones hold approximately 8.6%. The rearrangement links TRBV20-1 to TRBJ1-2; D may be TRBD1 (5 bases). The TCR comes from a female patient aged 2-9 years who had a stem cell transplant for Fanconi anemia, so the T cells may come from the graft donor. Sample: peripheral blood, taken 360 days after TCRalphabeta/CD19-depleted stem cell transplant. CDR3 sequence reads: CSASGGGSYGYTF. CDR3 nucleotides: TGCAGTGCTTCCGGGGGGGGTAGCTATGGCTACACCTTC.